The 13 T cell receptor gamma chains given below trace back to one sample, sequenced in a study of γδ T cells in repeated Plasmodium falciparum infection. Bulk repertoires came from Vgamma9/Vdelta2+ or Vdelta2-negative gammadelta T cells flow-sorted from PBMC. With CATT, TCRdb re-called clones from the multiplex PCR reads. The data show tens of thousands of gamma-chain clones, with 3% seen just once and roughly a third held by the top ten. Sequenced sample: gamma-delta T cells from blood. These receptors came from a pool of human donors (malaria-infected and uninfected, not separated).

This clone was counted ten times or more. The chain joins TRGV9 to TRGJP. Germline matching of the DNA provided the J gene here, since TCRdb leaves it blank. The CDR3 extends over 17 amino acids. Germline V CDR1 and CDR2: GITISATS, ISYDGTV (reference sequence). V shed 3 bases, J shed 4 bases, and the junction held 6 bases outside the gene matches. Written as DNA, the CDR3 is TGTGCCTTGTGGGAGACCGATCAAGAGTTGGGCAAAAAAATCAAGGTATTT. Translating it yields CALWETDQELGKKIKVF.

This clone was counted many times. A far larger clone differs by one base, so this is likely a read error. The DNA is omitted, as the CDR3 cannot be located on it reliably, and the CDR3 follows TCRdb's listing. There is no J gene call, but TRGV2 is given as the V gene. The CDR3 contains 30 residues when both ends are counted. CDR1 EGSNGY and CDR2 YDSYNSKV come from the germline V gene. The CDR3 protein is CATWDGAIRNSLAVEQHLLSQVSIGRIQHF.

A note on this clone: The TCRdb record carries a much larger clone's protein, which differs from this DNA's translation at residue 4; a read error is the likely cause, and the protein listed here is the DNA translation. The CDR3 DNA follows: TGTGCCACCCGGGATGCCCGGGGGCATAAGAAACTCTTT. Protein: CATRDARGHKKLF. The V gene is TRGV4, the J gene TRGJ1 or TRGJ2. The J gene, left out of TCRdb, was set here by checking the DNA against germline. The CDR3 spans 13 residues. The V gene's germline CDR1 is EGSTGY and CDR2 YDSYTSSV.

V is TRGV3 and J is TRGJ1 or TRGJ2. Because TCRdb records no J gene, it was assigned here through a match of the DNA to germline. CDR3 length: 15 residues. The V gene end was trimmed by 2 bases and the J gene end by 4 bases; junction bases not matched to a gene: 11. Germline loops: CDR1 VTNTFY, CDR2 YDVSTARD (reference sequence). The CDR3 protein is CATWDKRQGYYKKLF. CDR3 nucleotide sequence: TGTGCCACCTGGGACAAGCGTCAGGGGTATTATAAGAAACTCTTT.

The sample holds many counts of this clone. This likely stems from a read error, as it lies one base from a far larger clone. Other DNA sequences in this sample translate to the same CDR3. This chain uses TRGV9 with TRGJP. TCRdb gives no J gene; it was assigned here by matching the DNA to germline. The CDR3 is made up of 17 amino acids. Per the germline V gene, CDR1 is GITISATS and CDR2 is ISYDGTV (reference sequence). CDR3 region: CALWDHDQELGKKIKVF. CDR3 bases: TGTGCCTTGTGGGACCATGATCAAGAGTTGGGCAAAAAGATCAAGGTATTT.

As regards this clone: TCRdb attributes to this sequence the protein of a much larger clone, which differs from the DNA translation at residue 9; a read error is likely, and the protein displayed is translated from the DNA. The V and J genes are TRGV9 and TRGJ1 or TRGJ2. V shed 5 bases, J shed 9 bases, and the junction held 13 bases outside the gene matches. The germline gives CDR1 GITISATS, CDR2 ISYDGTV (reference sequence). This CDR3 comprises 13 residues. The CDR3 sequence: CALWGRYYGKKLF. The CDR3 coding sequence is TGTGCCTTGTGGGGAAGGTATTACGGTAAGAAACTCTTT.

This clone was seen ten or more times. The protein recorded in TCRdb matches a much larger clone and deviates from this DNA's translation at residue 7, suggesting a read error; the protein here is obtained by translating the DNA. V gene TRGV9 combines with J gene TRGJ1 or TRGJ2. CDR1 GITISATS and CDR2 ISYDGTV come from the germline V gene (reference sequence). The CDR3 contains 12 residues. After removal of 0 bases from V and 12 bases from J, the junction contained 8 bases not matched to a gene. The DNA of the CDR3 is TGTGCCTTGTGGGAGGTGTGGATCGGGAAACTCTTT. This encodes CALWEVWIGKLF.

There are many counts of this clone. A far larger clone differs by one base, so this is likely a read error. Additional DNA sequences in this sample encode the identical CDR3. V is TRGV9 and J is TRGJP. The CDR3 has 15 amino acids. CDR1 is GITISATS and CDR2 is ISYDGTV in the germline V gene (reference sequence). CDR3 nucleotides: TGTGCCTTGTGGGAGTTAAAGTTGGGCAAGAAAATCAAGGTATTT. The encoded protein is CALWELKLGKKIKVF.

This clone was recorded many times. A far larger clone is one nucleotide away, so this likely arose from a read error. The rearrangement uses TRGV2 and TRGJ1 or TRGJ2. Germline assignment: CDR1 EGSNGY and CDR2 YDSYNSKV. This CDR3 has 13 residues. With V trimmed by 0 bases and J by 3 bases, 2 bases remained unmatched. The CDR3 DNA reads TGTGCCACCTGGGACGGGAGTTATTATAAGAAACTCTTT. Translation gives CATWDGSYYKKLF.

As for this clone: The mismatch at residue 4 between this DNA's translation and the TCRdb protein of a much larger clone likely reflects a read error; the protein shown is translated from the DNA. The chain joins TRGV3 to TRGJ1 or TRGJ2. Here the J gene came from matching the DNA to germline, since TCRdb omits it. This CDR3 comprises 13 residues. The germline V gene has CDR1 VTNTFY and CDR2 YDVSTARD (reference sequence). The CDR3 bases are TGTGCCACCCGGGACAGGCTATTGCGGGCGAAACTCTTT. Encoded protein: CATRDRLLRAKLF.

This clone occurred a few times. The likely explanation is a read error, given a far larger clone one base away. The rearrangement links TRGV9 to TRGJ1 or TRGJ2. TCRdb supplies no J gene; here it was assigned by aligning the nucleotide sequence to germline. The CDR3 contains 14 residues. Germline V gives CDR1 GITISATS, CDR2 ISYDGTV (reference sequence). The CDR3 nucleotides read TGTGCCTTGTGGGAGGTGGGGATTTATTACAAGAAACTCTTT. Its translation is CALWEVGIYYKKLF.

This clone was observed at least ten times. The chain has TRGV2 and TRGJP2. The ends lost 3 bases at V and 1 base at J; junction bases unmatched: 5. Germline-derived CDR1 and CDR2 are EGSNGY and YDSYNSKV. The CDR3 runs to 15 residues. CDR3 nucleotides: TGTGCCACCTGGGACTTGGGTAGTAGTGATTGGATCAAGACGTTT. It translates to CATWDLGSSDWIKTF.

Points on this clone: The TCRdb record carries a much larger clone's protein, which differs from this DNA's translation at residue 6; a read error is the likely cause, and the protein listed here is the DNA translation. This chain links TRGV9 with TRGJ1 or TRGJ2. CDR3 length: 15 amino acids. Germline CDR1 GITISATS, CDR2 ISYDGTV (reference sequence). Trimming removed 2 bases from V and 0 bases from J; junction bases left unmatched: 7. In DNA form, the CDR3 reads TGTGCCTTGTGGGAGGGATTTTCGAATTATTATAAGAAACTCTTT. This encodes CALWEGFSNYYKKLF.